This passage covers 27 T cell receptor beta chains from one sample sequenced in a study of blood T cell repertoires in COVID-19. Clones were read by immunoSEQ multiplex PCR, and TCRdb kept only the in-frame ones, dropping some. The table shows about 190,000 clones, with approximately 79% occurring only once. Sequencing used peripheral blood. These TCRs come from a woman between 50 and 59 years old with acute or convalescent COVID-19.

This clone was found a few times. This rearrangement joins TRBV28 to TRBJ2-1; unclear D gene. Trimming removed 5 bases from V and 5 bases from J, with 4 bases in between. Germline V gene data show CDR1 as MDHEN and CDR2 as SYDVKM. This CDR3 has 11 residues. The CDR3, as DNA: TGTGCCAGCAGTCTCCACAATGAGCAGTTCTTC. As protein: CASSLHNEQFF. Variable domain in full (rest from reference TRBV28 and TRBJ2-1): DVKVTQSSRYLVKRTGEKVFLECVQDMDHENMFWYRQDPGLGLRLIYFSYDVKMKEKGDIPEGYSVSREKKERFSLILESASTNQTSMYLCASSLHNEQFFGPGTRLTVL.

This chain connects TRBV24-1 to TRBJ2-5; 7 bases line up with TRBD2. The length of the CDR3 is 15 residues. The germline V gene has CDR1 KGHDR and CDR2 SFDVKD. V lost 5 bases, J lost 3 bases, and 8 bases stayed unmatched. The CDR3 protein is CATSALSAGEETQYF. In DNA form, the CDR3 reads TGTGCCACCAGTGCCTTGTCGGCGGGGGAAGAGACCCAGTACTTC.

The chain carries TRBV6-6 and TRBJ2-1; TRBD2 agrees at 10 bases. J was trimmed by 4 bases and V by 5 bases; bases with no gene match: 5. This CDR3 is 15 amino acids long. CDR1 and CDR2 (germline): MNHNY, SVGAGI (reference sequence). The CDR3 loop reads CASSRLAGVYNEQFF. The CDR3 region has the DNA TGTGCCAGCAGTAGACTAGCGGGTGTTTACAATGAGCAGTTCTTC.

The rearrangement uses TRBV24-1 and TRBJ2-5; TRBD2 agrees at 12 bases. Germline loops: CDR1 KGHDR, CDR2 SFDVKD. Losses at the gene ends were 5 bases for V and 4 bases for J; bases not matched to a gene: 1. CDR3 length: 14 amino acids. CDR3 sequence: CATSALAGGETQYF. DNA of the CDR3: TGTGCCACCAGTGCACTAGCGGGAGGAGAGACCCAGTACTTC.

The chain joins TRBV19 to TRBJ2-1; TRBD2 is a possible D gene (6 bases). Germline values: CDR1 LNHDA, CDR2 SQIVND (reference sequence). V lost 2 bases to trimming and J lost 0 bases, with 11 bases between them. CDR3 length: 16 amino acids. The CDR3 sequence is CASSIYGGSSYNEQFF. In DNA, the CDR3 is TGTGCCAGTAGTATATATGGGGGGAGCTCCTACAATGAGCAGTTCTTC.

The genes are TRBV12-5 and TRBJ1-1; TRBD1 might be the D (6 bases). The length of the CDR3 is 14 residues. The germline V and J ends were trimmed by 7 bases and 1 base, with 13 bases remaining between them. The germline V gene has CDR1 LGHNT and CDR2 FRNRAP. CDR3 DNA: TGTGCTAGTGCCTCGGGGGGGGCGAACACTGAAGCTTTCTTT. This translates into CASASGGANTEAFF.

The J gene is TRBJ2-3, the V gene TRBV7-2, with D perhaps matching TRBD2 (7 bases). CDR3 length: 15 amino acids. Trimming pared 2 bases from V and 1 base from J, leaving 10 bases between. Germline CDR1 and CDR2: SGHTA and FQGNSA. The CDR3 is CASSLRGRGTDTQYF. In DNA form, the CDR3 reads TGTGCCAGCAGCTTAAGGGGGAGGGGCACAGATACGCAGTATTTT.

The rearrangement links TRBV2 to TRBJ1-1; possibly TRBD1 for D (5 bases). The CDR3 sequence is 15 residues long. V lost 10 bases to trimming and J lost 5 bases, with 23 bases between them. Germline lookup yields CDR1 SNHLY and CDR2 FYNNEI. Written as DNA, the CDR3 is TGTGCCACCATCCCGCAGGGAACGCCGAATACTGAAGCTTTCTTT. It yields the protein CATIPQGTPNTEAFF.

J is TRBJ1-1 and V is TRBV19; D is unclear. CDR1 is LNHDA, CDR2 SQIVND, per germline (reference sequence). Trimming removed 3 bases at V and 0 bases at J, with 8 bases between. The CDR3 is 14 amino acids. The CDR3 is CASSMGYMNTEAFF. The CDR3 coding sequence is TGTGCCAGTAGTATGGGCTATATGAACACTGAAGCTTTCTTT.

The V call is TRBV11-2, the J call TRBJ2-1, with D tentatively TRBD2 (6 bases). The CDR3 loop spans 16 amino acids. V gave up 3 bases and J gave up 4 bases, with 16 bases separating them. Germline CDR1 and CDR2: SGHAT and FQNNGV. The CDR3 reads CASSFRGSGYYNEQFF. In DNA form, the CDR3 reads TGTGCCAGCAGCTTTCGGGGTAGCGGCTATTACAATGAGCAGTTCTTC.

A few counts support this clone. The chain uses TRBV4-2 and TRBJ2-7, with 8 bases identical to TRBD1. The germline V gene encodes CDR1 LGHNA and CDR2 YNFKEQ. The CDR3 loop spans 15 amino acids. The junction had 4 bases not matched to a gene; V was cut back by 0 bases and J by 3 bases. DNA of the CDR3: TGTGCCAGCAGCCAAGAGGGACAGGCAAGCTACGAGCAGTACTTC. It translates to CASSQEGQASYEQYF.

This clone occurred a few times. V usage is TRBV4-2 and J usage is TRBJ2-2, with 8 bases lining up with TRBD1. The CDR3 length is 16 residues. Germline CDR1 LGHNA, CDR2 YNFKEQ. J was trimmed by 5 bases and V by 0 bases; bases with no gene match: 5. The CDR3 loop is CASSQDPQGATGELFF. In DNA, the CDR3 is TGTGCCAGCAGCCAAGACCCCCAGGGGGCAACCGGGGAGCTGTTTTTT.

The CDR3 bases are TGCGCCAGCAGCTTGAGCGGGATGGGGAATGAGCAGTTCTTC. It specifies CASSLSGMGNEQFF. The J gene is TRBJ2-1, the V gene TRBV5-1; the match to TRBD2 covers 7 bases. Per germline, CDR1 SGHRS and CDR2 YFSETQ. Trimming took 1 base from V and 7 from J; bases not matched to a gene: 5. This CDR3 is built from 14 residues.

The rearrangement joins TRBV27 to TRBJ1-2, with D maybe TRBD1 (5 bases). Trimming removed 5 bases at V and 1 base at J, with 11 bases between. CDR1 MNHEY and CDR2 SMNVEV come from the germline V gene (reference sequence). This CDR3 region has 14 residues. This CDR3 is CASSGQRGNYGYTF. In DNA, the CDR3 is TGTGCCAGCAGTGGACAAAGGGGTAACTATGGCTACACCTTC.

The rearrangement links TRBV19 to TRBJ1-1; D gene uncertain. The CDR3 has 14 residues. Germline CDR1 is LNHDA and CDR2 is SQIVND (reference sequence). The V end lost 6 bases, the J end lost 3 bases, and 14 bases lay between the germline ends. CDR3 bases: TGTGCCAGTAGCCCCTCCGGGGTCGACACTGAAGCTTTCTTT. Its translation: CASSPSGVDTEAFF.

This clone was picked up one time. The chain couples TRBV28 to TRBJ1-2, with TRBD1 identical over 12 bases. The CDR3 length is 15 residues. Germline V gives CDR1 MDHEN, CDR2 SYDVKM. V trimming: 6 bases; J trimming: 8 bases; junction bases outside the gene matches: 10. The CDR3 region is CASSLGGQGAGGYTF. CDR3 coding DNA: TGTGCCAGCAGCCTAGGGGGACAGGGGGCGGGAGGCTACACCTTC.

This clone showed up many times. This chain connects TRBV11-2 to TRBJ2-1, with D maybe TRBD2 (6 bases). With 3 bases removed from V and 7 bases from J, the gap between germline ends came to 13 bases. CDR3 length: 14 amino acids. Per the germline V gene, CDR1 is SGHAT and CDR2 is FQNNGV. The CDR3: CASSLLGGTNEQFF. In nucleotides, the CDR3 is TGTGCCAGCAGCTTGTTAGGAGGGACGAATGAGCAGTTCTTC.

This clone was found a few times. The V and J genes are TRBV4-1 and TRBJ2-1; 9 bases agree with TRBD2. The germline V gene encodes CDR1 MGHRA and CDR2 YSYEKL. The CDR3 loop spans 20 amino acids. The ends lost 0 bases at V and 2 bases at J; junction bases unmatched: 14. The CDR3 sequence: CASSQDTLAGSVDPYNEQFF. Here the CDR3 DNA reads TGCGCCAGCAGCCAAGATACCCTAGCGGGGTCGGTGGACCCCTACAATGAGCAGTTCTTC.

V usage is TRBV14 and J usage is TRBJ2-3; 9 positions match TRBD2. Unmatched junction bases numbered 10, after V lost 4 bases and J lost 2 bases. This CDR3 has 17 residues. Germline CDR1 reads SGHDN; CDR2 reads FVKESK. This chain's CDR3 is CASSRYGVAGATDTQYF. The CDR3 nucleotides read TGTGCCAGCAGCCGGTATGGTGTAGCGGGGGCCACAGATACGCAGTATTTT.

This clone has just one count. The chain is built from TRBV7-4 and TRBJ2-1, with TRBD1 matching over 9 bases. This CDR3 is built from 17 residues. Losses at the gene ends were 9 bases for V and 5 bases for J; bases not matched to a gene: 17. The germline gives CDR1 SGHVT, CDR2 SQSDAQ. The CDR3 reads CASMSIGRGTGNNEQFF. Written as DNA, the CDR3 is TGTGCCAGTATGTCGATCGGCCGGGGGACAGGGAACAATGAGCAGTTCTTC.

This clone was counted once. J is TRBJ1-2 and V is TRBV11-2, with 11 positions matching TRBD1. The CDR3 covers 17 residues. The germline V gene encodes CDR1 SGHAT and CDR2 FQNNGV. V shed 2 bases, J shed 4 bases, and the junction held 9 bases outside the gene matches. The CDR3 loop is CASSLSPAGTGGYGYTF. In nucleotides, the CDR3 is TGTGCCAGCAGCTTATCACCCGCCGGGACAGGGGGCTATGGCTACACCTTC.

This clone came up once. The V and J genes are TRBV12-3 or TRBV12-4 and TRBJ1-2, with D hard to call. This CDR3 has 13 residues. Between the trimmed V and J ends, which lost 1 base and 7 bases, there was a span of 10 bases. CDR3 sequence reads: CASSLGAGLGYTF. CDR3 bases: TGTGCCAGCAGTTTAGGGGCAGGACTTGGCTACACCTTC.

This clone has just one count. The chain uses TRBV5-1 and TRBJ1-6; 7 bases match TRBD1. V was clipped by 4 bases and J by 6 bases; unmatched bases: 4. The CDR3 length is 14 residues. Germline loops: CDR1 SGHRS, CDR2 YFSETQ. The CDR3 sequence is CASSVYRGNSPLHF. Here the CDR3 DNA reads TGCGCCAGCAGCGTCTACAGGGGTAATTCACCCCTCCACTTT.

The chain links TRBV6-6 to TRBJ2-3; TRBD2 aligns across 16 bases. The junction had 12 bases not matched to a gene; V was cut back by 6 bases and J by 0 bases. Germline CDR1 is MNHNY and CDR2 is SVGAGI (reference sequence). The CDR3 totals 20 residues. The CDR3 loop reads CASSYRPPGLAGGSTDTQYF. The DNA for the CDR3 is TGTGCCAGCAGCTACCGGCCTCCGGGACTAGCGGGGGGGAGCACAGATACGCAGTATTTT.

The chain's CDR3 is CASSGPGGVDSPLHF. CDR3 sequence (DNA): TGTGCCAGCAGCGGGCCGGGAGGGGTGGATTCACCCCTCCACTTT. The rearrangement uses TRBV11-2 and TRBJ1-6, with D possibly TRBD1 on 5 matching bases. V was pared by 5 bases and J by 8 bases, with 16 bases between. The CDR3 is made up of 15 amino acids. CDR1 is SGHAT and CDR2 is FQNNGV in the germline V gene. Based on the CDR3 plus reference TRBV11-2 and TRBJ1-6, the full variable domain is EAGVAQSPRYKIIEKRQSVAFWCNPISGHATLYWYQQILGQGPKLLIQFQNNGVVDDSQLPKDRFSAERLKGVDSTLKIQPAKLEDSAVYLCASSGPGGVDSPLHFGNGTRLTVT.

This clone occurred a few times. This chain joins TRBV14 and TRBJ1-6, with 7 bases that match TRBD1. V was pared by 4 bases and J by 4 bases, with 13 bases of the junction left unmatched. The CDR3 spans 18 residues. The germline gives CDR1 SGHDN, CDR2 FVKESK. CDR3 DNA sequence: TGTGCCAGCAGCCCTCGGACAGGATGGAGGGAATATAATTCACCCCTCCACTTT. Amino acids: CASSPRTGWREYNSPLHF. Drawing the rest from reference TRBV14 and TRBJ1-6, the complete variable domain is EAGVTQFPSHSVIEKGQTVTLRCDPISGHDNLYWYRRVMGKEIKFLLHFVKESKQDESGMPNNRFLAERTGGTYSTLKVQPAELEDSGVYFCASSPRTGWREYNSPLHFGNGTRLTVT.

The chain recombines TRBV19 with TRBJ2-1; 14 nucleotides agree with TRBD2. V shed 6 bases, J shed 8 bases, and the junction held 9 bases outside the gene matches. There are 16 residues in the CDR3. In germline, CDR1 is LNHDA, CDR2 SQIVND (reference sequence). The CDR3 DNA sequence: TGTGCCAGTAGCCGGTCCGGGACTAGCGGGAGTGATGAGCAGTTCTTC. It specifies CASSRSGTSGSDEQFF.